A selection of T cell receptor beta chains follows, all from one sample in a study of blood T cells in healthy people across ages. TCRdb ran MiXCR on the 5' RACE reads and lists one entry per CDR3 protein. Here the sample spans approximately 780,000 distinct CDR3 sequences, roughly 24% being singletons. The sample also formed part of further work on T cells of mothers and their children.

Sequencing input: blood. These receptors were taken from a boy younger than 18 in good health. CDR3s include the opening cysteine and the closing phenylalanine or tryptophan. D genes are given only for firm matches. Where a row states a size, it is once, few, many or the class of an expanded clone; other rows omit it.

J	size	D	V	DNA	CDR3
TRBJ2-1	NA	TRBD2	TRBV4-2	TGTGCCAGCAGCGGTAAAGTAGCGGGGGGCTACAATGAGCAGTTCTTC	CASSGKVAGGYNEQFF
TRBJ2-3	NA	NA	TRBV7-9	TGTGCCAGCAGCTTATTTTTGAGGGGGGGCACAGATACGCAGTATTTT	CASSLFLRGGTDTQYF
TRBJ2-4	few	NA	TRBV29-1	TGCAGCGTTGCCGCCCATTTAGCCAAAAACATTCAGTACTTC	CSVAAHLAKNIQYF
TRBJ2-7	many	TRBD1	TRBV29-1	TGCAGCGTCTCAGGGGGCGCGGAAACCTACGAGCAGTACTTC	CSVSGGAETYEQYF
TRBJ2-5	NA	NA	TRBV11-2	TGTGCCAGCAGCTTAGAGGTACAGGGCCTCCAAGAGACCCAGTACTTC	CASSLEVQGLQETQYF
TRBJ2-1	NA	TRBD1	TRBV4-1	TGCGCCAGCACCCCCGGCAGGGGGCTTTCCTACAATGAGCAGTTCTTC	CASTPGRGLSYNEQFF
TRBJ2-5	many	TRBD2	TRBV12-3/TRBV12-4	TGTGCCAGCAGATCAGGACTAGCGGGGGGGTATGAGACCCAGTACTTC	CASRSGLAGGYETQYF
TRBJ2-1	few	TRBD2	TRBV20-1	TGCAGTGCTAGATCGACTAGCGGGGGGCGAAATGAGCAGTTCTTC	CSARSTSGGRNEQFF
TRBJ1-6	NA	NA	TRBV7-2	TGTGCCAGCAGCCCATTGGCTGGGGGTAATTCACCCCTCCACTTT	CASSPLAGGNSPLHF
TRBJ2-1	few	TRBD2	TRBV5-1	TGCGCCAGCAGCTTGACTTTAACCGGGACTAGCGGTTTGAATGAGCAGTTCTTC	CASSLTLTGTSGLNEQFF
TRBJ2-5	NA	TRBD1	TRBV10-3	TGTGCCATCAAGACGGGACAGCAAGAGACCCAGTACTTC	CAIKTGQQETQYF
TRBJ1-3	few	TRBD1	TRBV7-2	TGTGCCAGCAGCTTCAGCACCGGGACAGGGTGGGCTGGAAACACCATATATTTT	CASSFSTGTGWAGNTIYF
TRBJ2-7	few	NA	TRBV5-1	TGCGCCAGCAGCTTTTGGTTCGAGCAGTACTTC	CASSFWFEQYF
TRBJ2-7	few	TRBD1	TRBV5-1	TGCGCCAGCAGCCAGGACAGGAGCCAAAGCTACGAGCAGTACTTC	CASSQDRSQSYEQYF
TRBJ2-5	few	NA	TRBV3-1	TGTGCCAGCAGCCAATTCATGGGTCGGGAGACCCAGTACTTC	CASSQFMGRETQYF
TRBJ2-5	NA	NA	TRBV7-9	TGTGCCAGCACCTGGACTGAAGAGACCCAGTACTTC	CASTWTEETQYF
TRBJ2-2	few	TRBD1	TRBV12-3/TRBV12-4	TGTGCCAGCAGCTCGGGACAGGGCTATAGGGAGCTGTTTTTT	CASSSGQGYRELFF
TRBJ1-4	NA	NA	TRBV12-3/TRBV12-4	TGTGCCAGCAGTGCCCCCGGTGAAGAAAAACTGTTTTTT	CASSAPGEEKLFF
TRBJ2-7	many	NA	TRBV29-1	TGCAGCGCATACACCGGGACGGCGGCCTACGAGCAGTACTTC	CSAYTGTAAYEQYF
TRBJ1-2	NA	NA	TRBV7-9	TGTGCCAACAGCTTAGAGGGATCCTGGGGCTACACCTTC	CANSLEGSWGYTF
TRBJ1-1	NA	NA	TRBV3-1	TGTGCCAGCAGCAAAGGGAGACAGATGAACACTGAAGCTTTCTTT	CASSKGRQMNTEAFF
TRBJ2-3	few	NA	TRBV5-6	TGTGCCAGCAGCTCGGTGGACACCACAGATACGCAGTATTTT	CASSSVDTTDTQYF
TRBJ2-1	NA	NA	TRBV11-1	TGTGCCAGCAGCTTAGCCGGACAGACCCTTACGGGGCAGTTCTTC	CASSLAGQTLTGQFF
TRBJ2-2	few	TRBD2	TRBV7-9	TGTGCCAGCACCTCTTCGGGGGGATGGACCGGGGAGCTGTTTTTT	CASTSSGGWTGELFF
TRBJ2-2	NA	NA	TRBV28	TGTGCCACCAACTTGGACGGCGCGAACACCGGGGAGCTGTTTTTT	CATNLDGANTGELFF
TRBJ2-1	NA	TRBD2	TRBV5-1	TGCGCCAGCAGCTTGGGGGACAGCGGGGGGGCCGATGAGCAGTTCTTC	CASSLGDSGGADEQFF
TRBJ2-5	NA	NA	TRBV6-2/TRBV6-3	TGTGCCAGCACCTTTCGGGAGACCCAGTACTTC	CASTFRETQYF
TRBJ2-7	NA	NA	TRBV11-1	TGTGCCAGCAGCTTTGAGGGAGGGGGCCGGGAGCAGTACTTC	CASSFEGGGREQYF
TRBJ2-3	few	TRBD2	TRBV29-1	TGCAGCGAGGGACTAGCGGGAGATACGCAGTATTTT	CSEGLAGDTQYF
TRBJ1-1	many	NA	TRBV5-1	TGCGCCAGCATGGGGAACACTGAAGCTTTCTTT	CASMGNTEAFF
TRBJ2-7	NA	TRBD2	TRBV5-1	TGCGCCAGCACCCAGGGAGCGGGGGCCACCTACGAGCAGTACTTC	CASTQGAGATYEQYF
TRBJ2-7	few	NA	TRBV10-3	TGTGCCACCAGTGTAGACAGGATTAACTACGAGCAGTACTTC	CATSVDRINYEQYF
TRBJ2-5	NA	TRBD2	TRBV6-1	TGTGCCAGCAGTGCCGGGGGGGGGACCCCCCAAGAGACCCAGTACTTC	CASSAGGGTPQETQYF
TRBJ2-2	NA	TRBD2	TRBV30	TGTGCCTGGTGGGGCGGGGGTCGGGAGCTGTTTTTT	CAWWGGGRELFF
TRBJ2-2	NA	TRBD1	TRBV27	TGTGCCAGCAGTCCCCGACAGGGGTGGGGCACCGGGGAGCTGTTTTTT	CASSPRQGWGTGELFF
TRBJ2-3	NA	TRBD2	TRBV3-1	TGTGCCAGCAGCCAAGATGAAGCGGGAAGCACAGATACGCAGTATTTT	CASSQDEAGSTDTQYF
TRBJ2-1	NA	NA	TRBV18	TGTGCCAGCTCAGGGGACAATGAGCAGTTCTTC	CASSGDNEQFF
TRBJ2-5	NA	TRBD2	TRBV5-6	TGTGCCAGCAGCTTGGTTAGCGGGGGCATGGAGACCCGGTACTTC	CASSLVSGGMETRYF
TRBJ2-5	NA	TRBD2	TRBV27	TGTGCCAGCAGTAAAAGTAGGCGACTAGCGGTGAACCAAGAGACCCAGTACTTC	CASSKSRRLAVNQETQYF
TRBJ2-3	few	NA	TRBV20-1	TGCAGTGCTAGCGGGGGACACCCGGATACGCAGTATTTT	CSASGGHPDTQYF
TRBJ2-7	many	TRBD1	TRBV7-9	TGTGCCAGCAGCTCCGGGACAGGGTCGCCGTACGAGCAGTACTTC	CASSSGTGSPYEQYF
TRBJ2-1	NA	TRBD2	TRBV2	TGTGCCAGCGTTCCCGGGACTACAGACAATGAGCAGTTCTTC	CASVPGTTDNEQFF
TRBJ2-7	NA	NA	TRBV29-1	TGCAGCGTTGAAGATCCCAGCGGCTCCTACGAGCAGTACTTC	CSVEDPSGSYEQYF
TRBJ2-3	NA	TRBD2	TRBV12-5	TGTGCTAGTGCCCCTCCAGGGACTAGCGGGGGAGCTAGCACAGATACGCAGTATTTT	CASAPPGTSGGASTDTQYF
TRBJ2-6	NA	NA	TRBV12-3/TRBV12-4	TGTGCCAGCGTGAGTGATGGGGCCAACGTCCTGACTTTC	CASVSDGANVLTF
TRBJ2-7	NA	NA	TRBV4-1	TGCGCCAGCAGCCAGGTCCCAGGCAGGGTACCCTACGAGCAGTACTTC	CASSQVPGRVPYEQYF
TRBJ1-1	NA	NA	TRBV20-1	TGCAGTGCTAGAGGGGTCGCCAGGGAGGCTGAAGCTTTCTTT	CSARGVAREAEAFF
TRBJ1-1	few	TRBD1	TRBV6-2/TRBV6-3	TGTGCCAGCACCGGACAGGAGCGGTACACTGAAGCTTTCTTT	CASTGQERYTEAFF
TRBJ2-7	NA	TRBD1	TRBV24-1	TGTGCCACCAGTGACATAAGGGACAGCTCCTACGAGCAGTACTTC	CATSDIRDSSYEQYF
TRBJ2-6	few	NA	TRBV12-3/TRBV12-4	TGTGCCAGCAGTTTCAAACACTCTGGGGCCAACGTCCTGACTTTC	CASSFKHSGANVLTF
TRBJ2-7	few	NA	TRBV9	TGTGCCAGCAGCGTAGCTGAGTTGGCCTACGAGCAGTACTTC	CASSVAELAYEQYF
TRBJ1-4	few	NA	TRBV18	TGTGCCAGCTCGGGAGGCACTAATGAAAAACTGTTTTTT	CASSGGTNEKLFF
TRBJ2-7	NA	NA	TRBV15	TGTGCCACCAGCAGAGAAGGAGGGACACTATCCTACGAGCAGTACTTC	CATSREGGTLSYEQYF
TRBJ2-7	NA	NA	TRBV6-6	TGTGCCAGCACTACAAGAAGGGGTACGGAAGACGAGCAGTACTTC	CASTTRRGTEDEQYF
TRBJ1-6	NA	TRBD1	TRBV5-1	TGCGCCAGCAGCTCATTCGGGACAGGGAACTATAATTCACCCCTCCACTTT	CASSSFGTGNYNSPLHF
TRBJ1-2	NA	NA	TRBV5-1	TGCGCCAGCAGCTTGGTTTCAAGTAACTATGGCTACACCTTC	CASSLVSSNYGYTF